The 30 T cell receptor beta chains reported below all come from one sample, sequenced in a study of T cells after yellow fever vaccination. One entry per CDR3 protein results from TCRdb running MiXCR on the 5' RACE reads. The repertoire consists of some 320,000 distinct CDR3 sequences, with roughly 8.7% occurring once and the leading ten covering around 3.5%. Specimen: CD4+ T cells sorted from PBMCs, collected 5 days after the yellow fever booster vaccination. The receptors stem from a man between 18 and 29 years old who received the YFV17D yellow fever vaccine.

This clonotype has just a few counts. This chain links TRBV20-1 with TRBJ2-5, with D perhaps TRBD1 (5 bases). Germline CDR1 reads DFQATT; CDR2 reads SNEGSKA (reference sequence). This CDR3 contains 13 residues. The V and J ends lost 4 bases and 2 bases respectively, with 11 bases between them. The CDR3: CSATPGAQETQYF. DNA for the CDR3: TGCAGTGCTACCCCTGGGGCTCAAGAGACCCAGTACTTC.

There are a few counts of this clonotype. The chain carries TRBV5-1 and TRBJ2-1, with 8 bases lining up with TRBD2. The V and J ends lost 2 bases and 5 bases, in that order; junction bases with no gene match: 6. The CDR3 is 15 amino acids. In germline, CDR1 is SGHRS, CDR2 YFSETQ. The DNA of the CDR3 is TGCGCCAGCAGCTTTGGAACTAGCGGTAACAATGAGCAGTTCTTC. Translation gives CASSFGTSGNNEQFF.

The CDR3 DNA follows: TGCAGTGCTCACCCACAGAACTATGGCTACACCTTC. Encoded protein: CSAHPQNYGYTF. V usage is TRBV20-1 and J usage is TRBJ1-2; D unclear. CDR3 length equals 12 residues. The ends were cut back, 5 bases at V and 2 bases at J, with 9 bases in the middle. Germline V gene data show CDR1 as DFQATT and CDR2 as SNEGSKA (reference sequence).

This clonotype was observed a few times. The junction departs from germline at one end; a sequencing error may be responsible. The rearrangement uses TRBV7-7 and TRBJ2-5, with D uncertain. Germline lookup yields CDR1 SSHAT and CDR2 FNYEAQ (reference sequence). This CDR3 comprises 13 residues. The CDR3 protein is CASSLVLVETQYF. The CDR3 nucleotides are TGTGCTAGCAGCTTAGTGCTTGTAGAGACCCAGTACTTC.

The V call is TRBV10-3, the J call TRBJ2-1; 7 positions match TRBD2. Germline lookup yields CDR1 ENHRY and CDR2 SYGVKD. The CDR3 runs 11 residues. The CDR3 region is CGGGSYNEQFF. The CDR3, as DNA: TGTGGGGGGGGCTCCTACAATGAGCAGTTCTTC.

This clonotype occurred a few times. This chain uses TRBV4-3 with TRBJ2-5; 10 bases fit TRBD1. Germline V gene sequence: CDR1 LGHNA, CDR2 YSLEER. The ends lost 1 base at V and 3 bases at J; junction bases unmatched: 2. The CDR3 is 15 amino acids. In DNA form, the CDR3 reads TGCGCCAGCAGCCAAGGACAGGGGGCAAAAGAGACCCAGTACTTC. Translation gives CASSQGQGAKETQYF.

V usage is TRBV6-5 and J usage is TRBJ2-5, with TRBD2 identical over 14 bases. Trimming took 6 bases from V and 4 from J; bases not matched to a gene: 7. Germline-derived CDR1 and CDR2 are MNHEY and SVGAGI. The CDR3 covers 16 residues. The CDR3, as DNA: TGTGCCAGCAGCCTTCTCGGGACTAGCGGGGGAGAGACCCAGTACTTC. It is translated as CASSLLGTSGGETQYF.

The chain recombines TRBV4-3 with TRBJ1-5, with D hard to call. Trimming stripped 0 bases from V and 6 bases from J, with 15 bases between. Germline V lookup: CDR1 LGHNA, CDR2 YSLEER. The CDR3 sequence is 16 residues long. The CDR3 loop reads CASSQDWGGIPQPQHF. CDR3 DNA sequence: TGCGCCAGCAGCCAAGATTGGGGAGGCATCCCTCAGCCCCAGCATTTT.

The V call is TRBV10-3, the J call TRBJ1-3; D gene uncertain. CDR1 is ENHRY and CDR2 is SYGVKD in the germline V gene. CDR3 length: 15 residues. The V end was cut by 2 bases, the J end by 3 bases, with 11 bases between. CDR3 DNA: TGTGCCATCAGTGAGGGACGGGATAATGGAAACACCATATATTTT. It is translated as CAISEGRDNGNTIYF.

This clonotype has more than one count but fewer than ten. Written as DNA, the CDR3 is TGTGCAAGTCCGAGGGGGTACACCTTC. As protein: CASPRGYTF. V gene TRBV12-2 combines with J gene TRBJ1-2. TRBV12-2 is given as a pseudogene. The CDR3 totals 9 residues.

This clonotype came up many times. The V and J genes are TRBV6-5 and TRBJ1-1; no firm D call. This CDR3 has 14 residues. Germline values: CDR1 MNHEY, CDR2 SVGAGI. With 7 bases removed from V and 3 bases from J, the gap between germline ends came to 15 bases. The CDR3 DNA reads TGTGCCAGCACCCCGGGTGGCCGAGACACTGAAGCTTTCTTT. Translating gives CASTPGGRDTEAFF.

The chain uses TRBV6-5 and TRBJ1-5; D call uncertain. The CDR3 length is 14 residues. The germline V gene encodes CDR1 MNHEY and CDR2 SVGAGI. Between the trimmed V and J ends, which lost 2 bases and 1 base, there was a span of 6 bases. Here the CDR3 reads CASSYVRSNQPQHF. The CDR3 DNA follows: TGTGCCAGCAGTTACGTACGGAGCAATCAGCCCCAGCATTTT.

There are a few counts of this clonotype. V usage is TRBV6-5 and J usage is TRBJ2-2; possible D gene TRBD1, 5 bases. Trimming pared 6 bases from V and 5 bases from J, leaving 10 bases between. This CDR3 spans 13 amino acids. Germline V gene sequence: CDR1 MNHEY, CDR2 SVGAGI. CDR3 nucleotides: TGTGCCAGCAGACACCAGGGTACCGGGGAGCTGTTTTTT. Residues: CASRHQGTGELFF.

The table lists this clonotype with a few counts. The chain uses TRBV7-9 and TRBJ2-3; D is ambiguous. Trimming removed 6 bases from V and 4 bases from J, with 8 bases in between. The CDR3 contains 12 residues. Germline V lookup: CDR1 SEHNR, CDR2 FQNEAQ (reference sequence). The CDR3 loop reads CASRKTSDTQYF. DNA of the CDR3: TGTGCCAGCAGGAAGACTTCAGATACGCAGTATTTT.

This clonotype was seen more than once but under ten times. The genes are TRBV27 and TRBJ1-1; D is unresolved. CDR1 and CDR2 from the germline V gene are MNHEY and SMNVEV (reference sequence). Trimming took 1 base from V and 1 from J, leaving 7 bases between them. The CDR3 totals 14 residues. CDR3 residues: CASSLLGENTEAFF. CDR3 nucleotides: TGTGCCAGCAGTTTATTGGGCGAGAACACTGAAGCTTTCTTT.

The chain is built from TRBV12-3 or TRBV12-4 and TRBJ1-1; D perhaps matches TRBD1 (5 bases). Trimming stripped 6 bases from V and 2 bases from J, with 22 bases between. CDR3 size: 17 residues. CDR3 amino acids: CASSRNRQYSINTEAFF. CDR3 nucleotide sequence: TGTGCCAGCAGCCGGAATCGACAGTACTCCATAAACACTGAAGCTTTCTTT.

J is TRBJ1-2 and V is TRBV2; TRBD1 might be the D (5 bases). The CDR3 totals 12 residues. Germline-derived CDR1 and CDR2 are SNHLY and FYNNEI. The V gene lost 4 bases and the J gene lost 7 bases, with 10 bases spanning the gap. For the CDR3, the DNA is TGTGCCAGCAGTGTAGGGGTGATTGGCTACACCTTC. It specifies CASSVGVIGYTF.

There are a few counts of this clonotype. The gene calls are TRBV5-6 and TRBJ1-2; D is unclear. With 4 bases removed from V and 4 bases from J, the gap between germline ends came to 8 bases. From germline, CDR1 is SGHDT and CDR2 YYEEEE. The CDR3 consists of 12 residues. The CDR3 region is CASSARGYGYTF. The CDR3 nucleotides are TGTGCCAGCAGCGCTCGGGGCTATGGCTACACCTTC.

This clonotype was recorded a few times. The chain combines TRBV7-3 with TRBJ1-4; no definite D call. CDR1 and CDR2 from the germline V gene are SGHTA and FQGTGA. V was pared by 1 base and J by 0 bases, with 12 bases between. This CDR3 region has 17 residues. In DNA form, the CDR3 reads TGTGCCAGCAGCTTAAAGACACCACGCGCAACTAATGAAAAACTGTTTTTT. This codes for CASSLKTPRATNEKLFF.

This clonotype was seen at least ten times. The chain has TRBV7-3 and TRBJ2-1; 8 bases agree with TRBD2. Per the germline V gene, CDR1 is SGHTA and CDR2 is FQGTGA. This CDR3 is 14 amino acids long. The junction had 9 bases not matched to a gene; V was cut back by 5 bases and J by 9 bases. The CDR3 DNA follows: TGTGCCAGCAGCCCACAGCGGGGGTACGGTGAGCAGTTCTTC. Amino acids: CASSPQRGYGEQFF.

This sequence joins TRBV18 and TRBJ2-1; D gene uncertain. V was trimmed by 6 bases and J by 11 bases, leaving 17 bases between them. CDR1 and CDR2 from the germline V gene are KGHSH and LQKENI. The CDR3 has 13 amino acids. This CDR3 reads CASSTRGDLKQFF. For the CDR3, the DNA is TGTGCCAGCTCCACCAGAGGAGACCTGAAGCAGTTCTTC.

CDR3 sequence: CASSLGDRGDLAKNIQYF. The DNA for the CDR3 is TGTGCCAGCAGCTTAGGAGACAGGGGGGACTTAGCCAAAAACATTCAGTACTTC. The chain recombines TRBV7-9 with TRBJ2-4; 9 bases line up with TRBD1. The CDR3 is made up of 18 amino acids. The trim removed 1 base at V and 0 bases at J, leaving 7 bases unmatched. CDR1 and CDR2 from the germline V gene are SEHNR and FQNEAQ (reference sequence).

This clonotype was counted at least ten times. The genes are TRBV5-1 and TRBJ2-3; the match to TRBD1 covers 10 bases. The CDR3 runs to 16 residues. J lost 2 bases, V lost 4 bases, and 7 bases had no gene match. CDR1 and CDR2 (germline): SGHRS, YFSETQ. The DNA for the CDR3 is TGCGCCAGCAGCAAGGGACAGGGGCACTCCACAGATACGCAGTATTTT. Amino acids: CASSKGQGHSTDTQYF.

This clonotype was detected only a few times. The chain uses TRBV7-9 and TRBJ2-1; D possibly corresponds to TRBD1 (5 bases). Germline V gives CDR1 SEHNR, CDR2 FQNEAQ (reference sequence). There are 12 residues in the CDR3. The V end was cut by 3 bases, the J end by 7 bases, with 7 bases between. The CDR3 loop reads CASSLGQNEQFF. The DNA for the CDR3 is TGTGCCAGCAGCTTGGGGCAGAATGAGCAGTTCTTC.

This clonotype was counted between two and nine times. This chain connects TRBV7-9 to TRBJ2-2, with 7 bases fitting TRBD2. J gave up 6 bases and V 4 bases, and 5 bases lay outside the gene matches. CDR3 length equals 14 residues. Germline values: CDR1 SEHNR, CDR2 FQNEAQ (reference sequence). The CDR3 nucleotides read TGTGCCAGCAGCTCCCTGGGACTACCCGGGGAGCTGTTTTTT. This translates into CASSSLGLPGELFF.

This clonotype has just a few counts. The J gene is TRBJ1-1, the V gene TRBV7-2; D is undetermined. This CDR3 is 16 amino acids long. Germline CDR1 and CDR2: SGHTA and FQGNSA. V was clipped by 4 bases and J by 6 bases, with 21 bases between them. For the CDR3, the DNA is TGTGCCAGCAGCTCGTTCTACTCGGACGGGCGACCTGAAGCTTTCTTT. Amino acid sequence: CASSSFYSDGRPEAFF.

This clonotype was recorded at least ten times. V is TRBV7-2 and J is TRBJ2-3, with 8 bases matching TRBD2. The germline V gene encodes CDR1 SGHTA and CDR2 FQGNSA. Trimming cost V 2 bases and J 3 bases; bases outside gene matches: 7. This CDR3 is built from 16 residues. The CDR3 DNA follows: TGTGCCAGCAGCTTATCGGGGGGGGACTGGACAGATACGCAGTATTTT. Translation gives CASSLSGGDWTDTQYF.

This clonotype was recorded many times. The chain has TRBV4-2 and TRBJ2-7, with unresolved D. V shed 4 bases and J shed 6 bases, with 7 bases lying between them. Germline V gene data show CDR1 as LGHNA and CDR2 as YNFKEQ. The CDR3 is 11 residues long. The CDR3 DNA follows: TGTGCCAGCAGCCGCGGTGGCGAGCAGTACTTC. Its protein product is CASSRGGEQYF.

This sequence joins TRBV4-1 and TRBJ2-7, with D perhaps TRBD2 (6 bases). The CDR3 length is 15 residues. V was clipped by 0 bases and J by 3 bases, with 12 bases between them. Germline V gene data show CDR1 as MGHRA and CDR2 as YSYEKL. CDR3 nucleotides: TGCGCCAGCAGCCAAGATGCGGAGGGGATCTACGAGCAGTACGTC. Its translation is CASSQDAEGIYEQYV.

This clonotype was detected a few times. The rearrangement joins TRBV2 to TRBJ1-6, with TRBD1 identical over 7 bases. V shed 7 bases, J shed 7 bases, and the junction held 16 bases outside the gene matches. Germline V gene sequence: CDR1 SNHLY, CDR2 FYNNEI. The CDR3 sequence is 17 residues long. CDR3 amino acids: CASMGTTGTSRNSPLHF. CDR3 nucleotides: TGTGCCAGCATGGGTACGACAGGGACGAGCCGAAATTCACCCCTCCACTTT.